This T cell receptor (beta chain) was recovered during a study of T cell repertoires in cytomegalovirus infection. About the study: Recently identified HLA-C-restricted CMV epitopes and well-studied HLA-B-restricted CMV epitopes were used by the study. Carrying CMV and the relevant HLA type showed in public TCR beta signatures. Study-level results: Cumulated frequencies of public TCR beta families served to identify carriers of CMV plus the relevant HLA. Ex vivo responses were dominated by HLA-C-restricted CMV-specific TCR beta clonotypes.

In this sample, this clonotype turned up a few times. Its antigen is currently unknown. V was pared by 3 bases and J by 8 bases, with 5 bases of the junction left unmatched. This CDR3 has 13 amino acids. Germline lookup yields CDR1 SGHTA and CDR2 FQGNSA. TCRdb re-derived calls from the reads in MiXCR, one entry per CDR3 protein. Among around 430,000 distinct CDR3 sequences listed, 42% were seen once. The origin of this receptor is a human donor in good health (CMV status not recorded). Some clones in this sample may be carry-over from other donors' samples. This chain links TRBV7-2 with TRBJ1-2, with 8 bases identical to TRBD1. This sample comprised cultured PBMCs, obtained from culture after CMV antigen stimulation. The CDR3 DNA reads TGTGCCAGCAGCTTTATGACAGGGGTCGGCTACACCTTC. Translating it yields CASSFMTGVGYTF.